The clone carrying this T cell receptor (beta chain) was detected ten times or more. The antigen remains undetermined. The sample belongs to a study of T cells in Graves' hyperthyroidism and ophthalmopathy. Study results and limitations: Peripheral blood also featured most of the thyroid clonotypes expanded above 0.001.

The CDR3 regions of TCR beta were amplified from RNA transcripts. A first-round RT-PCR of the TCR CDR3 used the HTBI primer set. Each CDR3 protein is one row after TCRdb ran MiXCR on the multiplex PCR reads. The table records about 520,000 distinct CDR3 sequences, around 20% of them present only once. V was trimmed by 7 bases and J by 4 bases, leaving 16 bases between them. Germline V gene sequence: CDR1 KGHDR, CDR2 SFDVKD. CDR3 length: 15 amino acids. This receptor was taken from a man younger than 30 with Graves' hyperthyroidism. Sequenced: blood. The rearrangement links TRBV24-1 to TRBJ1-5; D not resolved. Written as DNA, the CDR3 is TGTGCCACCAGGGAAATACGGGGAGAGAATCAGCCCCAGCATTTT. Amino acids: CATREIRGENQPQHF.